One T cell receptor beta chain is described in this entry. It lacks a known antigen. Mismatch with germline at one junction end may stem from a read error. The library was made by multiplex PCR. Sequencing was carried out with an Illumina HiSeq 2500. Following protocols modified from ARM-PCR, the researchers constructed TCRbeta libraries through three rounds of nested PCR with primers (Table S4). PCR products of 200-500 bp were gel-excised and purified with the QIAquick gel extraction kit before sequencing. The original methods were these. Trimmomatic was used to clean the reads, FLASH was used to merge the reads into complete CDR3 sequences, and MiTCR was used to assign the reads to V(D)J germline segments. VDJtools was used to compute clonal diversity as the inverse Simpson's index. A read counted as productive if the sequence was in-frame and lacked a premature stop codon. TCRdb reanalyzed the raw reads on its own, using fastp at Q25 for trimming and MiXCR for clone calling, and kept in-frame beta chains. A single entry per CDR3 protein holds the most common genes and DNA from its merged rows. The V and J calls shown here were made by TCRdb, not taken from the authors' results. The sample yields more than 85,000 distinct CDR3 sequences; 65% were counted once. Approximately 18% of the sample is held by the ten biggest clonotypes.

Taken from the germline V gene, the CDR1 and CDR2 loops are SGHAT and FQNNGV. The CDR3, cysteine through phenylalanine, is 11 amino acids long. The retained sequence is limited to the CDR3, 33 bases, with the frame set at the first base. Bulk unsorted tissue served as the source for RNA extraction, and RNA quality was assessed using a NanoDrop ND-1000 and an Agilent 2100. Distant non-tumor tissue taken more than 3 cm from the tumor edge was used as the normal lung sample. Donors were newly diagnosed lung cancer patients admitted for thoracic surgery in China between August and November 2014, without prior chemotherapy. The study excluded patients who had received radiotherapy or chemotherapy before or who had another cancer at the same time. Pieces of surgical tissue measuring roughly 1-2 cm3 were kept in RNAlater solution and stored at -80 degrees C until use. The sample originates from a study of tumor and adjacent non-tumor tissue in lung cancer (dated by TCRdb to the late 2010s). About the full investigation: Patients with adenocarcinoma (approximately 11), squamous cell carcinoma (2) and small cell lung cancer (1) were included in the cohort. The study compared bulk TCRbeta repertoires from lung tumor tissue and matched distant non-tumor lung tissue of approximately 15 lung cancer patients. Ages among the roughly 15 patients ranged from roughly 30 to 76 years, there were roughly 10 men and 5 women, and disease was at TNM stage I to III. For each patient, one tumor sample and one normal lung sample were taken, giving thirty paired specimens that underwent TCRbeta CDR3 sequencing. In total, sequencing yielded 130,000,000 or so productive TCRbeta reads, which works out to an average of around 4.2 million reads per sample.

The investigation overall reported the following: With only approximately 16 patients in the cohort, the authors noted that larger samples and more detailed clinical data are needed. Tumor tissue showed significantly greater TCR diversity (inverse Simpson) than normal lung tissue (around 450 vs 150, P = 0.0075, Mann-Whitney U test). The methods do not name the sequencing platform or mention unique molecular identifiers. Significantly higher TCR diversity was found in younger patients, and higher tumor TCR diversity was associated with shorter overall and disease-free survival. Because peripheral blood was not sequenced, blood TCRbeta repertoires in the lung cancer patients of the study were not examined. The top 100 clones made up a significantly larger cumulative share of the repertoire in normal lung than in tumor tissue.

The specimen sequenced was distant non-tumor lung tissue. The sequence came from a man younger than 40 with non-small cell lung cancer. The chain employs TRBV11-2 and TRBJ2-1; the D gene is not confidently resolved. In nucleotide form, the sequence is TGTGTCAGCAGCCGTTTGGATGAGCAGTTCTTC. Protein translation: CVSSRLDEQFF.